Listed here is a single TCR beta chain. Sequencing was performed with immunoSEQ multiplex PCR; in TCRdb, only in-frame clones are kept and a portion is missing. The table lists around 240,000 clones, around 86% of them singletons. This sample was taken from a study of blood T cell repertoires in COVID-19. The germline V gene has CDR1 MNHEY and CDR2 SMNVEV (reference sequence). After removal of 5 bases from V and 1 base from J, the junction contained 8 bases not matched to a gene. This CDR3 is 16 amino acids long. The clonotype comes from a young woman who had recovered from COVID-19. The sample was peripheral blood. The chain is built from TRBV27 and TRBJ1-5; TRBD1 matches 7 bases. For the CDR3, the DNA is TGTGCCAGCAGTACGTTTAGACAGGGCAGCAATCAGCCCCAGCATTTT. It is translated as CASSTFRQGSNQPQHF.